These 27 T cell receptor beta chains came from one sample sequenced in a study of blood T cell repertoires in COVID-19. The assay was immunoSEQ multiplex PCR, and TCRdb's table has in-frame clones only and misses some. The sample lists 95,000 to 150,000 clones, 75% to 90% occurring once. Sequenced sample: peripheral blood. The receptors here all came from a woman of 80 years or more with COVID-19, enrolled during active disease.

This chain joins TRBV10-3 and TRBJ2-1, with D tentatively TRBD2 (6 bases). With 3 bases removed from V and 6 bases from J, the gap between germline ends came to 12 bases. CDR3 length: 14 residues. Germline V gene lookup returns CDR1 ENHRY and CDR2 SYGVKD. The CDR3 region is CAISDRGSGNEQFF. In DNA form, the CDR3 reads TGTGCCATCAGTGATCGGGGGTCAGGCAATGAGCAGTTCTTC.

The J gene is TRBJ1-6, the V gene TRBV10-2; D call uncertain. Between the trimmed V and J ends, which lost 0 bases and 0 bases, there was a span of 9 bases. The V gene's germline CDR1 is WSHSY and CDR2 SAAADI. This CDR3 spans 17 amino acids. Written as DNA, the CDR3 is TGCGCCAGCAGTGAGTCGCTCGGGGACTCCTATAATTCACCCCTCCACTTT. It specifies CASSESLGDSYNSPLHF.

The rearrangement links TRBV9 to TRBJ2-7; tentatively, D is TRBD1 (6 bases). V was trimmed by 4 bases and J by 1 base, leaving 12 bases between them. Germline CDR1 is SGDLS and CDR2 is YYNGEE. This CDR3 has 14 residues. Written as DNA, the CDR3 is TGTGCCAGCAGCCCTACAGGGAATTCCTACGAGCAGTACTTC. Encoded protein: CASSPTGNSYEQYF.

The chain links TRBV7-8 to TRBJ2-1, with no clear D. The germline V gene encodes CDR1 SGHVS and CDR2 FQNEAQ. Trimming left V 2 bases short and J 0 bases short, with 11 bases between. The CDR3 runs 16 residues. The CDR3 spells CASSLFVLRSYNEQFF. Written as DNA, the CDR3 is TGTGCCAGCAGCTTATTCGTTCTCCGCTCCTACAATGAGCAGTTCTTC.

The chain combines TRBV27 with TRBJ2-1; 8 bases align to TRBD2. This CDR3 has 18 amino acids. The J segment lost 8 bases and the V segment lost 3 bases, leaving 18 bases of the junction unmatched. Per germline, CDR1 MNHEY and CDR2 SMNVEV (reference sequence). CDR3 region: CASSLTSLAGGDWDEQFF. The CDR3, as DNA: TGTGCCAGCAGTTTGACTAGTCTGGCGGGAGGCGATTGGGATGAGCAGTTCTTC.

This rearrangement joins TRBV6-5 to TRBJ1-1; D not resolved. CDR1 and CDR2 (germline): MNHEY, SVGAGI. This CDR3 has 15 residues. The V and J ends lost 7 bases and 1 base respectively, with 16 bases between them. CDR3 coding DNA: TGTGCCAGCACTCCCTCTAGAATTCAGAACACTGAAGCTTTCTTT. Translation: CASTPSRIQNTEAFF.

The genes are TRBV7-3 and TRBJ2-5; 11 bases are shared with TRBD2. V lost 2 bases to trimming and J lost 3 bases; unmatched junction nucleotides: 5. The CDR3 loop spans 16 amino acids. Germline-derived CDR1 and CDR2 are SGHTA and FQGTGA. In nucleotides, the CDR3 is TGTGCCAGCAGCTTAGGGTTACTAGCGGGAGAAGAGACCCAGTACTTC. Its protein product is CASSLGLLAGEETQYF. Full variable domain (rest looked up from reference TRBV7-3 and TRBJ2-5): GAGVSQTPSNKVTEKGKYVELRCDPISGHTALYWYRQSLGQGPEFLIYFQGTGAADDSGLPNDRFFAVRPEGSVSTLKIQRTERGDSAVYLCASSLGLLAGEETQYFGPGTRLLVL.

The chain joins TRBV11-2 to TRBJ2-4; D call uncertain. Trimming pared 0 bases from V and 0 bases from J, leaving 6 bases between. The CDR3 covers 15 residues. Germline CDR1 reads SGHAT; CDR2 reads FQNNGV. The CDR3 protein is CASSLDVLAKNIQYF. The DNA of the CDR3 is TGTGCCAGCAGCTTAGATGTACTAGCCAAAAACATTCAGTACTTC.

In DNA form, the CDR3 reads TGTGCCAGCAGTGTCGAGGGCGAGCTGTTTTTT. Its translation: CASSVEGELFF. The chain recombines TRBV9 with TRBJ2-2, with D tentatively TRBD2 (5 bases). There are 11 residues in the CDR3. CDR1 and CDR2 (germline): SGDLS, YYNGEE. The ends were cut back, 5 bases at V and 11 bases at J, with 10 bases in the middle. Supplemented by reference TRBV9 and TRBJ2-2, the full variable domain reads DSGVTQTPKHLITATGQRVTLRCSPRSGDLSVYWYQQSLDQGLQFLIQYYNGEERAKGNILERFSAQQFPDLHSELNLSSLELGDSALYFCASSVEGELFFGEGSRLTVL.

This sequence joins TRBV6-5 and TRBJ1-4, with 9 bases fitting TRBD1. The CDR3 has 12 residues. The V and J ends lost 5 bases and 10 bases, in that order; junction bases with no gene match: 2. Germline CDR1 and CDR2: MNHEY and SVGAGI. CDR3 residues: CASSPQGAKLFF. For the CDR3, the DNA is TGTGCCAGCAGTCCACAGGGGGCAAAACTGTTTTTT.

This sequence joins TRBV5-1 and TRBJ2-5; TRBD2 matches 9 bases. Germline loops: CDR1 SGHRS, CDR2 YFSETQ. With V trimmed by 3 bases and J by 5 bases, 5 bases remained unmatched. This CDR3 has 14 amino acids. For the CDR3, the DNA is TGCGCCAGCAGCTCCGGGACTAGCACGGAGACCCAGTACTTC. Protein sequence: CASSSGTSTETQYF.

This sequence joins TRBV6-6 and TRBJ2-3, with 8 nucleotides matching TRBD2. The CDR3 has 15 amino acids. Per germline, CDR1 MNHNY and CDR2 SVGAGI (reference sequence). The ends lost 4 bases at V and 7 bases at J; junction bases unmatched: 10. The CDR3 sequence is CASSLISGSDHTQYF. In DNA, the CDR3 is TGTGCCAGCAGTTTGATAAGCGGGAGTGATCATACGCAGTATTTT.

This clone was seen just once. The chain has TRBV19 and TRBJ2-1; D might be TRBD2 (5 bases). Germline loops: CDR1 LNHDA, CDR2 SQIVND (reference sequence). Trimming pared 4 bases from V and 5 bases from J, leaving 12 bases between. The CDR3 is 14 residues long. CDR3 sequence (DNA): TGTGCCAGTAGTAGTCGGCCGGGAAACAATGAGCAGTTCTTC. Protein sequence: CASSSRPGNNEQFF.

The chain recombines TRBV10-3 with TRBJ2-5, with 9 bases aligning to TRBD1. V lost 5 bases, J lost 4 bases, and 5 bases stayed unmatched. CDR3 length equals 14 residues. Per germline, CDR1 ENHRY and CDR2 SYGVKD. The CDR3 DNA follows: TGTGCCATCAGTCCCGGGACAGGGCGAGAGACCCAGTACTTC. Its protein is CAISPGTGRETQYF.

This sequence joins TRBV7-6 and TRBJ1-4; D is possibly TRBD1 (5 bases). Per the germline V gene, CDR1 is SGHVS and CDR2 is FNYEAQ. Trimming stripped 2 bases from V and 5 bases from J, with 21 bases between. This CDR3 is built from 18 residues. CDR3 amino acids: CASSLTPGTTGVNEKLFF. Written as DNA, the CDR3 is TGTGCCAGCAGCTTAACCCCAGGCACTACAGGCGTGAATGAAAAACTGTTTTTT.

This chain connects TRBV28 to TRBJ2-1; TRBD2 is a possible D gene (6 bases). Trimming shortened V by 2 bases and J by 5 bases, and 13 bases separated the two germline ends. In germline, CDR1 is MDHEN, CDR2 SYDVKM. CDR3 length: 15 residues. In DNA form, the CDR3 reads TGTGCCAGCAGTTTACTTGTTAGCGGCAACAATGAGCAGTTCTTC. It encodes CASSLLVSGNNEQFF.

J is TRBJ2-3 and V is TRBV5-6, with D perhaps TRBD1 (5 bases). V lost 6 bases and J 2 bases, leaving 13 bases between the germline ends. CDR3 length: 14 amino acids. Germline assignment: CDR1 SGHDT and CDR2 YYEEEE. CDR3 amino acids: CASNPKGATDTQYF. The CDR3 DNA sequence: TGTGCCAGCAACCCCAAAGGGGCCACAGATACGCAGTATTTT.

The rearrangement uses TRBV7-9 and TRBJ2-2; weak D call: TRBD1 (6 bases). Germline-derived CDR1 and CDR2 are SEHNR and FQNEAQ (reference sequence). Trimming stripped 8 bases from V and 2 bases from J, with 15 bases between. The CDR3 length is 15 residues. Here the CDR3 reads CASATGILNTGELFF. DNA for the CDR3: TGTGCCAGCGCTACAGGGATATTAAACACCGGGGAGCTGTTTTTT.

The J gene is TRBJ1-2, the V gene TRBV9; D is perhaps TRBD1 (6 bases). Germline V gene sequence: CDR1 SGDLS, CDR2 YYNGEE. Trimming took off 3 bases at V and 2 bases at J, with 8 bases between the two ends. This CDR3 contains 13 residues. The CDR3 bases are TGTGCCAGCAGCGCCGGGACAAACTATGGCTACACCTTC. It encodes CASSAGTNYGYTF.

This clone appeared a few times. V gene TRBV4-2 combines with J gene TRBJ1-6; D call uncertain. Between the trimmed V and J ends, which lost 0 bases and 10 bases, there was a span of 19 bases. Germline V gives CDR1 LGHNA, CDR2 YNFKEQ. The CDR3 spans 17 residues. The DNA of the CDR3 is TGTGCCAGCAGCCAAGATCTATTCCAGCCCGGCGGGTCACCCCTCCACTTT. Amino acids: CASSQDLFQPGGSPLHF.

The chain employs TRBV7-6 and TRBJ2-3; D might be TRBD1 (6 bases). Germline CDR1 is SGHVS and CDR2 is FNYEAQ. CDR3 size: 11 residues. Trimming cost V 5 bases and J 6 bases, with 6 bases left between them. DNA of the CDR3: TGTGCCAGCAGCCAGGGGGATACGCAGTATTTT. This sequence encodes CASSQGDTQYF.

Here the CDR3 DNA reads TGTGCCAGCAGCACCTCCGGGCCCGGGGCCGGGGAGCTGTTTTTT. This sequence encodes CASSTSGPGAGELFF. This chain connects TRBV5-6 to TRBJ2-2; the D gene is possibly TRBD2 (5 bases). V lost 4 bases, J lost 6 bases, and 16 bases lay in between. Germline values: CDR1 SGHDT, CDR2 YYEEEE. The CDR3 has 15 residues.

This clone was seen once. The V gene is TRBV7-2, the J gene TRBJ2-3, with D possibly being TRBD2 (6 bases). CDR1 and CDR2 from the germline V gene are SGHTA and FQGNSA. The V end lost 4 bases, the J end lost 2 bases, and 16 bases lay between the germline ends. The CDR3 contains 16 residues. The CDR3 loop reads CASSSRGDSTTDTQYF. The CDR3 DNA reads TGTGCCAGCAGCTCCCGAGGGGACTCGACCACAGATACGCAGTATTTT.

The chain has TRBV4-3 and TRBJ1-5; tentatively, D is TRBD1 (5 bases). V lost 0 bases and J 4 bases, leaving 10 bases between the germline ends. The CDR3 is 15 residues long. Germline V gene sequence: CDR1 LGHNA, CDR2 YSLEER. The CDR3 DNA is TGCGCCAGCAGCCAAGAATTCAGGGCAAATCAGCCCCAGCATTTT. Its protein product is CASSQEFRANQPQHF.

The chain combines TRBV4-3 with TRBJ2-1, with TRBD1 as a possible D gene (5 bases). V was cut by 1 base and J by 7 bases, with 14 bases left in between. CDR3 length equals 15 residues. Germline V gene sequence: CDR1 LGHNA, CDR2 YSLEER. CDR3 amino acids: CASSQAVAYRNEQFF. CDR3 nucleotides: TGCGCCAGCAGCCAAGCAGTGGCCTACAGGAATGAGCAGTTCTTC.

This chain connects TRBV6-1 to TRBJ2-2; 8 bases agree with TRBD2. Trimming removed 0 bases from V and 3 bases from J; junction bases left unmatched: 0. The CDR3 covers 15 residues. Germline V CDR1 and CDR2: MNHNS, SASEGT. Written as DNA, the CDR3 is TGTGCCAGCAGTGAAGCTAGCGGGGACACCGGGGAGCTGTTTTTT. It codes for CASSEASGDTGELFF.

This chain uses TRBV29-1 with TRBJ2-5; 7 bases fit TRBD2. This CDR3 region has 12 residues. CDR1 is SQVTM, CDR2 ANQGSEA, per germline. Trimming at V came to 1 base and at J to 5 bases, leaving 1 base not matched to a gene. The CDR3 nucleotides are TGCAGCGTTGAAGGGGGGGGTGAGACCCAGTACTTC. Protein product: CSVEGGGETQYF.